The 26 T cell receptor beta chains below come from one sample, sequenced in a study of beta chain features in type 1 diabetes. Reverse transcription of all isolated RNA meant that expressed TCRB transcripts were sequenced. Clones were sequenced by immunoSEQ multiplex PCR, and TCRdb holds only the in-frame ones, with some missing. The top ten hold about 0.03% of the sample, which has 200,000 to 250,000 clones, over 8.5% seen once. Sequencing was performed on naive CD4+ T cells from blood. The source of these receptors is a woman between 18 and 29 years old in good health.

This clone was seen more than once but under ten times. V and J are TRBV18 and TRBJ2-1, with TRBD2 matching over 8 bases. The CDR3 extends over 17 amino acids. V dropped 3 bases and J dropped 3; count of bases not matched to a gene: 10. Germline loops: CDR1 KGHSH, CDR2 LQKENI. The CDR3 region is CASSPLPIGTSYNEQFF. CDR3 DNA sequence: TGTGCCAGCTCACCCTTACCGATCGGGACTAGCTACAATGAGCAGTTCTTC.

A few counts support this clone. The CDR3 is CASSSLGGGMADTQYF. The CDR3 nucleotides read TGTGCCAGCAGCTCCCTTGGGGGAGGGATGGCAGATACGCAGTATTTT. The chain employs TRBV9 and TRBJ2-3; 7 nucleotides line up with TRBD2. V gave up 4 bases and J gave up 4 bases; unmatched junction bases: 12. CDR1 is SGDLS and CDR2 is YYNGEE in the germline V gene. The CDR3 length is 16 residues. Using reference TRBV9 and TRBJ2-3 for the parts outside the CDR3, the full variable domain is DSGVTQTPKHLITATGQRVTLRCSPRSGDLSVYWYQQSLDQGLQFLIQYYNGEERAKGNILERFSAQQFPDLHSELNLSSLELGDSALYFCASSSLGGGMADTQYFGPGTRLTVL.

J is TRBJ2-3 and V is TRBV27; TRBD1 aligns across 9 bases. Germline assignment: CDR1 MNHEY and CDR2 SMNVEV (reference sequence). CDR3 length: 15 residues. V dropped 6 bases and J dropped 6; count of bases not matched to a gene: 10. The CDR3 DNA sequence: TGTGCCAGCAGGCAGGGACAGGGACTGGTCGATACGCAGTATTTT. Its protein is CASRQGQGLVDTQYF.

This chain joins TRBV5-1 and TRBJ2-5; 8 positions match TRBD1. CDR3 length equals 15 residues. The germline gives CDR1 SGHRS, CDR2 YFSETQ. With 4 bases clipped from V and 2 bases from J, the junction kept 7 bases outside the gene matches. The CDR3 here is CASSQIGQGQETQYF. CDR3 DNA sequence: TGCGCCAGCAGCCAGATAGGACAGGGTCAAGAGACCCAGTACTTC.

This clone has only one observation. CDR3 in DNA: TGTGCCAGCAGGCCCTCACAGGGAAAAGAGACCCAGTACTTC. This gives the protein CASRPSQGKETQYF. The chain carries TRBV4-2 and TRBJ2-5; maybe TRBD1 (6 bases). Per the germline V gene, CDR1 is LGHNA and CDR2 is YNFKEQ. The V end lost 6 bases, the J end lost 3 bases, and 14 bases lay between the germline ends. CDR3 length: 14 residues.

The rearrangement uses TRBV29-1 and TRBJ1-3, with 8 bases aligning to TRBD1. This CDR3 has 15 residues. Germline V CDR1 and CDR2: SQVTM, ANQGSEA. With V trimmed by 6 bases and J by 0 bases, 7 bases remained unmatched. This CDR3 is CSVTLGQGSGNTIYF. As DNA, the CDR3 is TGCAGCGTCACCCTTGGACAGGGCTCTGGAAACACCATATATTTT.

This clone has only a few counts. The chain joins TRBV5-4 to TRBJ2-3, with 9 bases identical to TRBD2. CDR1 and CDR2 from the germline V gene are SGHNT and YYREEE (reference sequence). The CDR3 extends over 13 amino acids. The trim removed 3 bases at V and 6 bases at J, leaving 2 bases unmatched. CDR3 sequence (DNA): TGTGCCAGCAGCTCTAGCGGGAAGGATACGCAGTATTTT. This encodes CASSSSGKDTQYF.

This clone has just a few counts. DNA of the CDR3: TGCGCCAGCAGCTCGGTAGGCGGTTCCAGCTCCTACGAGCAGTACTTC. Its translation is CASSSVGGSSSYEQYF. The chain combines TRBV5-1 with TRBJ2-7; D gene ambiguous. The CDR3 sequence is 16 residues long. Trimming took 3 bases from V and 0 from J, leaving 16 bases between them. Germline-derived CDR1 and CDR2 are SGHRS and YFSETQ. Based on the CDR3 plus reference TRBV5-1 and TRBJ2-7, the full variable domain is KAGVTQTPRYLIKTRGQQVTLSCSPISGHRSVSWYQQTPGQGLQFLFEYFSETQRNKGNFPGRFSGRQFSNSRSEMNVSTLELGDSALYLCASSSVGGSSSYEQYFGPGTRLTVT.

This clone was seen a handful of times. The J gene is TRBJ2-7, the V gene TRBV5-4; TRBD1 agrees at 10 bases. Germline V gene data show CDR1 as SGHNT and CDR2 as YYREEE (reference sequence). The junction had 3 bases not matched to a gene; V was cut back by 1 base and J by 2 bases. The CDR3 contains 15 residues. The CDR3 region is CASSLPGTGAYEQYF. The CDR3, as DNA: TGTGCCAGCAGCTTGCCCGGGACAGGGGCCTACGAGCAGTACTTC.

This clone was detected a few times. V gene TRBV5-6 combines with J gene TRBJ1-5; D not certain. Between the trimmed V and J ends, which lost 4 bases and 2 bases, there was a span of 7 bases. This CDR3 spans 13 amino acids. Germline V CDR1 and CDR2: SGHDT, YYEEEE. CDR3 amino acids: CASSPSGNQPQHF. In DNA, the CDR3 is TGTGCCAGCAGCCCGTCTGGCAATCAGCCCCAGCATTTT.

The chain employs TRBV6-5 and TRBJ2-3; TRBD2 matches at 9 bases. The germline gives CDR1 MNHEY, CDR2 SVGAGI. There are 14 residues in the CDR3. V was clipped by 6 bases and J by 5 bases; unmatched bases: 6. For the CDR3, the DNA is TGTGCCAGCAGGTTAGCGGGAGCCCAAGATACGCAGTATTTT. It codes for CASRLAGAQDTQYF.

Only a few counts were recorded for this clone. In DNA, the CDR3 is TGCGCCAGCAGCTTGAGCCAGGGACTAAACTATGGCTACACCTTC. It yields the protein CASSLSQGLNYGYTF. V is TRBV5-1 and J is TRBJ1-2; a possible D gene is TRBD1 (5 bases). V lost 1 base, J lost 2 bases, and 12 bases lay in between. This CDR3 has 15 residues. The germline CDR1 and CDR2 sequences are SGHRS and YFSETQ.

This clone has just one count. The chain recombines TRBV30 with TRBJ1-4; D is uncertain. Trimming removed 5 bases from V and 7 bases from J, with 14 bases in between. Germline CDR1 reads GTSNPN; CDR2 reads SVGIG (reference sequence). CDR3 size: 13 residues. CDR3 protein: CAWCPLGSEKLFF. The DNA of the CDR3 is TGTGCCTGGTGCCCCTTGGGGAGTGAAAAACTGTTTTTT.

This clone occurred a few times. The chain joins TRBV25-1 to TRBJ2-7; 10 nucleotides line up with TRBD2. The CDR3 is 15 residues long. Germline CDR1 is MGHDK and CDR2 is SYGVNS. V dropped 4 bases and J dropped 0; count of bases not matched to a gene: 3. Here the CDR3 reads CASSATSGNSYEQYF. The CDR3 bases are TGTGCCAGCAGTGCCACTAGCGGGAACTCCTACGAGCAGTACTTC.

The gene calls are TRBV9 and TRBJ2-3; TRBD2 is a possible D gene (5 bases). V lost 3 bases and J 6 bases, leaving 5 bases between the germline ends. This CDR3 is built from 11 residues. CDR1 and CDR2 from the germline V gene are SGDLS and YYNGEE. The CDR3 reads CASSGRDTQYF. DNA for the CDR3: TGTGCCAGCAGCGGGAGGGATACGCAGTATTTT. Combining the CDR3 with reference TRBV9 and TRBJ2-3 gives the whole variable domain DSGVTQTPKHLITATGQRVTLRCSPRSGDLSVYWYQQSLDQGLQFLIQYYNGEERAKGNILERFSAQQFPDLHSELNLSSLELGDSALYFCASSGRDTQYFGPGTRLTVL.

The chain employs TRBV10-3 and TRBJ2-3, with a tentative D call TRBD2 (5 bases). The germline V and J ends were trimmed by 6 bases and 2 bases, with 12 bases remaining between them. CDR1 and CDR2 from the germline V gene are ENHRY and SYGVKD. CDR3 size: 14 residues. Written as DNA, the CDR3 is TGTGCCATCAGAGACCTTAGCGACACAGATACGCAGTATTTT. Amino acid sequence: CAIRDLSDTDTQYF.

The rearrangement joins TRBV30 to TRBJ2-5, with 9 bases lining up with TRBD1. Germline values: CDR1 GTSNPN, CDR2 SVGIG (reference sequence). V dropped 3 bases and J dropped 4; count of bases not matched to a gene: 6. The CDR3 spans 14 residues. CDR3 region: CAWSRTGVGETQYF. The CDR3 nucleotides are TGTGCCTGGAGCCGGACAGGGGTCGGAGAGACCCAGTACTTC.

The V call is TRBV2, the J call TRBJ2-5, with TRBD2 identical over 10 bases. The CDR3 is made up of 14 amino acids. V was pared by 4 bases and J by 4 bases, with 3 bases of the junction left unmatched. CDR1 is SNHLY, CDR2 FYNNEI, per germline. CDR3 nucleotide sequence: TGTGCCAGCAGTGTGGGGACTAGCGCAGAGACCCAGTACTTC. Translating gives CASSVGTSAETQYF.

This clone showed up just a few times. The chain uses TRBV9 and TRBJ2-3; the D is unclear. V was clipped by 1 base and J by 1 base, with 16 bases between them. From germline, CDR1 is SGDLS and CDR2 YYNGEE. The CDR3 length is 17 residues. The CDR3 coding sequence is TGTGCCAGCAGCGTATACAATCCCTTGACTCGCACAGATACGCAGTATTTT. It translates to CASSVYNPLTRTDTQYF.

The rearrangement links TRBV4-2 to TRBJ2-2; 8 nucleotides line up with TRBD2. This CDR3 region has 17 residues. V lost 2 bases and J lost 2; bases outside the gene matches: 7. Germline V gene sequence: CDR1 LGHNA, CDR2 YNFKEQ. The CDR3 region is CASSQQLADRNTGELFF. The CDR3 DNA follows: TGTGCCAGCAGCCAACAACTAGCGGACAGAAACACCGGGGAGCTGTTTTTT.

This clone was found many times. J is TRBJ1-2 and V is TRBV13; tentatively, D is TRBD1 (6 bases). V was trimmed by 4 bases and J by 4 bases, leaving 10 bases between them. CDR3 length: 13 residues. Germline assignment: CDR1 PRHDT and CDR2 FYEKMQ (reference sequence). The CDR3 here is CASSSGDIYGYTF. DNA for the CDR3: TGTGCCAGCAGCTCCGGGGACATCTATGGCTACACCTTC.

The V and J genes are TRBV6-6 and TRBJ1-6; 10 positions match TRBD1. Trimming at V came to 5 bases and at J to 11 bases, leaving 9 bases not matched to a gene. This CDR3 is 15 amino acids long. In germline, CDR1 is MNHNY, CDR2 SVGAGI (reference sequence). DNA for the CDR3: TGTGCCAGCAGTGCCGCGACAGGGGGCGGAACACCCCTCCACTTT. Protein sequence: CASSAATGGGTPLHF.

This chain uses TRBV2 with TRBJ2-3; the D gene is possibly TRBD1 (6 bases). Germline V CDR1 and CDR2: SNHLY, FYNNEI. Trimming left V 5 bases short and J 0 bases short, with 9 bases between. The CDR3 totals 14 residues. CDR3 in DNA: TGTGCCAGCAGTTCACAGGGTAGCACAGATACGCAGTATTTT. This sequence encodes CASSSQGSTDTQYF. Full variable domain (missing parts from reference TRBV2 and TRBJ2-3): EPEVTQTPSHQVTQMGQEVILRCVPISNHLYFYWYRQILGQKVEFLVSFYNNEISEKSEIFDDQFSVERPDGSNFTLKIRSTKLEDSAMYFCASSSQGSTDTQYFGPGTRLTVL.

J is TRBJ1-2 and V is TRBV6-1, with D unclear. The V gene's germline CDR1 is MNHNS and CDR2 SASEGT. Trimming removed 8 bases from V and 0 bases from J, with 13 bases in between. The CDR3 runs to 14 residues. The CDR3 region is CASSVSGANYGYTF. CDR3 in DNA: TGTGCCAGCTCGGTTAGCGGAGCTAACTATGGCTACACCTTC.

There are a few counts of this clone. V usage is TRBV7-9 and J usage is TRBJ2-1, with 7 bases fitting TRBD2. With 8 bases clipped from V and 3 bases from J, the junction kept 7 bases outside the gene matches. The CDR3 runs to 14 residues. CDR1 SEHNR and CDR2 FQNEAQ come from the germline V gene (reference sequence). This chain's CDR3 is CASRGDALYNEQFF. The CDR3 nucleotides read TGTGCCAGCCGGGGGGACGCCCTCTACAATGAGCAGTTCTTC.

In its sample, this clone was seen many times. The chain employs TRBV4-1 and TRBJ2-3; 8 nucleotides agree with TRBD1. The CDR3 consists of 16 residues. Germline V gives CDR1 MGHRA, CDR2 YSYEKL. V trimming: 1 base; J trimming: 2 bases; junction bases outside the gene matches: 5. The chain's CDR3 is CASSQGQGTSTDTQYF. The CDR3 bases are TGCGCCAGCAGCCAAGGACAGGGGACCTCCACAGATACGCAGTATTTT.